These T cell receptor beta chains were read from a single sample in a study of cytomegalovirus exposure and HLA in healthy donors. TCRdb keeps only in-frame clones here, not all; method: immunoSEQ multiplex PCR. The data show about 69,000 clones, with 65% to 75% seen just once and approximately 12% held by the top ten. Sequencing input: PBMCs. These receptors were taken from a woman aged 55-69 years in good health and CMV-seropositive. Both conserved end residues are part of each CDR3. The D gene is left open where the match is weak. Clone size is stated in some rows and not others, as once, few, many or a class when expanded.

CDR3 length	clone size	D gene	J gene	V gene	CDR3 protein	CDR3 DNA
15	few	.	TRBJ2-3	TRBV18	CASSPRLPSTDTQYF	TGTGCCAGCTCACCGAGACTACCTAGCACAGATACGCAGTATTTT
11	few	.	TRBJ1-3	TRBV9	CASSNTNTIYF	TGTGCCAGCAGCAACACGAACACCATATATTTT
14	.	TRBD1	TRBJ2-3	TRBV6-1	CASSATGGGHTQYF	TGTGCCAGCAGTGCGACAGGGGGCGGGCATACGCAGTATTTT
13	.	TRBD1	TRBJ1-2	TRBV7-9	CASSRQGNYGYTF	TGTGCCAGCAGCCGACAGGGTAACTATGGCTACACCTTC
12	.	.	TRBJ1-1	TRBV7-9	CASSPRGTEAFF	TGTGCCAGCAGCCCACGGGGGACTGAAGCTTTCTTT
14	few	.	TRBJ2-7	TRBV5-1	CASSLAQGGYEQYF	TGCGCCAGCAGCTTGGCACAGGGTGGGTACGAGCAGTACTTC
11	.	TRBD1	TRBJ2-7	TRBV10-3	CAISAGGEQYF	TGTGCCATCAGTGCAGGGGGCGAGCAGTACTTC
15	.	TRBD1	TRBJ1-2	TRBV7-8	CASSLAAGGSYGYTF	TGTGCCAGCAGCTTAGCCGCAGGGGGCAGCTATGGCTACACCTTC
12	.	.	TRBJ1-6	TRBV7-6	CASSEDNSPLHF	TGTGCCAGCAGCGAGGATAATTCACCCCTCCACTTT
13	.	.	TRBJ1-6	TRBV30	CAWSERVNSPLHF	TGTGCCTGGAGTGAACGGGTTAATTCACCCCTCCACTTT
14	.	TRBD1	TRBJ1-3	TRBV11-2	CASSSNRGRHTIYF	TGTGCCAGCAGTTCGAACAGGGGGCGACACACCATATATTTT
12	.	.	TRBJ1-6	TRBV2	CASSPENSPLHF	TGTGCCAGCAGTCCCGAGAATTCACCCCTCCACTTT
13	once	.	TRBJ1-4	TRBV19	CASKTGFNEKLFF	TGTGCCAGTAAAACAGGTTTTAATGAAAAACTGTTTTTT
13	few	TRBD1	TRBJ2-7	TRBV7-2	CASSLGTGYEQYF	TGTGCCAGCAGCTTGGGGACAGGATACGAGCAGTACTTC
15	few	TRBD1	TRBJ2-2	TRBV5-1	CASSPGDRVTGELFF	TGCGCCAGCAGCCCGGGGGACAGGGTAACCGGGGAGCTGTTTTTT
15	few	TRBD1	TRBJ1-5	TRBV6-5	CAVRASGGSNQPQHF	TGTGCCGTTCGGGCGTCAGGGGGGAGCAATCAGCCCCAGCATTTT
19	.	.	TRBJ1-5	TRBV13	CASSSDARSTGYSNQPQHF	TGTGCCAGCAGCTCAGATGCTAGGAGCACAGGGTATAGCAATCAGCCCCAGCATTTT
12	.	TRBD1	TRBJ1-2	TRBV27	CASSTTGVGYTF	TGTGCCAGCAGTACGACAGGGGTTGGCTACACCTTC
16	.	TRBD2	TRBJ2-1	TRBV30	CAWTHKLADSYNEQFF	TGTGCCTGGACACATAAACTAGCGGACTCCTACAATGAGCAGTTCTTC
14	few	.	TRBJ1-4	TRBV5-1	CASSFRATNEKLFF	TGCGCCAGCAGCTTCCGTGCAACTAATGAAAAACTGTTTTTT
14	.	.	TRBJ2-7	TRBV18	CASSPDTGSYEQYF	TGTGCCAGCTCACCAGACACAGGGTCTTACGAGCAGTACTTC
13	.	.	TRBJ1-2	TRBV15	CATSRDQNYGYTF	TGTGCCACCAGCAGAGATCAAAACTATGGCTACACCTTC